A selection of T cell receptor beta chains follows, all from one sample in a study of PD-1 blockade in classical Hodgkin lymphoma. The method was immunoSEQ multiplex PCR; TCRdb's version includes in-frame clones alone and lacks a portion of them. The sample contains about 32,000 clones, 81% of which appear only once. The sample in question was peripheral blood mononuclear cells (PBMCs), obtained before the fourth cycle of nivolumab. These receptors were collected from a human donor with classical Hodgkin lymphoma. Both conserved end residues are part of each CDR3. D genes are given only for firm matches. Not all rows give a size; the values are once, few, many and, for expanded clones, a class.

abundance	j_gene	len	d_gene	v_gene	CDR3aa	CDR3nt
NA	TRBJ1-4	14	NA	TRBV12-5	CASGSGQTYEKLFF	TGTGCTAGTGGTTCCGGACAGACGTATGAAAAACTGTTTTTT
NA	TRBJ2-1	18	NA	TRBV15	CATSHPPMVRGLYNEQFF	TGTGCCACCAGCCACCCTCCCATGGTGCGGGGGCTCTACAATGAGCAGTTCTTC
NA	TRBJ2-4	14	NA	TRBV11-1	CASSLGVAPGIQYF	TGTGCCAGCAGCTTAGGGGTAGCCCCGGGCATTCAGTACTTC
NA	TRBJ2-2	13	NA	TRBV5-1	CASSPTGAGELFF	TGCGCCAGCAGCCCCACGGGTGCCGGGGAGCTGTTTTTT
NA	TRBJ2-7	14	NA	TRBV27	CASRKQGPSGEQYF	TGTGCCAGCAGAAAACAGGGCCCCTCGGGGGAGCAGTACTTC
NA	TRBJ2-1	15	TRBD1	TRBV6-1	CASRIDRGQYNEQFF	TGTGCCAGCAGAATAGACAGGGGCCAATACAATGAGCAGTTCTTC
NA	TRBJ2-7	13	TRBD2	TRBV7-9	CASSRAGVWEQYF	TGTGCCAGCAGCCGTGCGGGAGTCTGGGAGCAGTACTTC
NA	TRBJ2-6	15	NA	TRBV27	CASSLGGPGANVLTF	TGTGCCAGCAGTTTGGGGGGGCCTGGGGCCAACGTCCTGACTTTC
NA	TRBJ1-1	14	NA	TRBV5-4	CASSSGQMNTEAFF	TGTGCCAGCAGCTCGGGGCAGATGAACACTGAAGCTTTCTTT
NA	TRBJ1-2	15	TRBD1	TRBV15	CATSSGTARGVGYTF	TGTGCCACCAGCAGCGGGACAGCCCGAGGTGTTGGCTACACCTTC
once	TRBJ2-3	14	TRBD1	TRBV11-2	CASSRTGMLDTQYF	TGTGCCAGCAGCCGGACAGGGATGTTGGATACGCAGTATTTT
few	TRBJ1-2	14	NA	TRBV5-1	CASSLAVQVYGYTF	TGCGCCAGCAGCTTGGCTGTGCAAGTCTATGGCTACACCTTC
NA	TRBJ1-4	16	NA	TRBV4-3	CASSQEEGQGRRKLFF	TGCGCCAGCAGCCAAGAAGAGGGGCAGGGACGCAGGAAACTGTTTTTT
NA	TRBJ2-7	11	NA	TRBV7-2	CASTLRGEQYF	TGTGCCAGCACACTTAGGGGGGAGCAGTACTTC
NA	TRBJ1-4	15	TRBD1	TRBV27	CASSPPRTGNEKLFF	TGTGCCAGCAGTCCCCCGCGGACAGGGAATGAAAAACTGTTTTTT
NA	TRBJ2-5	13	NA	TRBV5-1	CASRVTGIKTQYF	TGCGCCAGCAGAGTAACAGGGATAAAGACCCAGTACTTC
NA	TRBJ2-1	14	NA	TRBV7-3	CASSDGRWRDEQFF	TGTGCCAGCAGCGACGGTAGATGGAGAGATGAGCAGTTCTTC
NA	TRBJ2-7	15	TRBD1	TRBV4-1	CASSARDSTTYEQYF	TGCGCCAGCAGCGCCCGGGACAGCACGACCTACGAGCAGTACTTC
NA	TRBJ1-2	13	TRBD1	TRBV4-2	CASSQETGLHYTF	TGTGCCAGCAGCCAAGAGACAGGGTTGCACTACACCTTC
NA	TRBJ1-1	15	NA	TRBV6-5	CASSYSIGVRAEAFF	TGTGCCAGCAGTTACTCAATAGGGGTTAGGGCTGAAGCTTTCTTT
NA	TRBJ1-2	14	NA	TRBV11-3	CASRPSQGNYGYTF	TGTGCCAGCAGACCCTCACAGGGTAACTATGGCTACACCTTC